The 3 T cell receptor beta chains reported below all come from one sample, sequenced in a study of T-cell memory formation after mild COVID-19. TCRdb recomputed calls from the 5' RACE reads with MiXCR, one row per CDR3 protein. The sample has about 340,000 distinct CDR3 sequences, 10% to 15% seen once. Sequencing was performed on PBMCs or a T cell subset sorted from them (not recorded which). These receptor sequences come from a man in his late teens or twenties who had mild COVID-19 (a few samples of this study predate the infection). Cell type and time point are not known.

The table lists this clonotype with many counts. The J gene is TRBJ2-7, the V gene TRBV5-1; 8 positions match TRBD1. J gave up 5 bases and V 6 bases, and 7 bases lay outside the gene matches. The V gene's germline CDR1 is SGHRS and CDR2 YFSETQ. The CDR3 runs to 13 residues. CDR3 loop: CASIGTGANEQYF. CDR3 nucleotide sequence: TGCGCCAGCATCGGGACAGGAGCAAACGAGCAGTACTTC.

This chain links TRBV19 with TRBJ1-1; the D is unclear. The germline gives CDR1 LNHDA, CDR2 SQIVND (reference sequence). V was shortened by 4 bases and J by 1 base, with 13 bases between the two germline ends. The CDR3 spans 15 residues. In DNA form, the CDR3 reads TGTGCCAGTAGTAGCCGACGGGATGGGAACACTGAAGCTTTCTTT. Amino acid sequence: CASSSRRDGNTEAFF.

This chain links TRBV20-1 with TRBJ2-3; the match to TRBD2 covers 8 bases. The J segment lost 6 bases and the V segment lost 6 bases, leaving 2 bases of the junction unmatched. The germline CDR1 and CDR2 sequences are DFQATT and SNEGSKA (reference sequence). This CDR3 region has 11 residues. As DNA, the CDR3 is TGCAGTGCAAGACTAGCGGATACGCAGTATTTT. Translating gives CSARLADTQYF.